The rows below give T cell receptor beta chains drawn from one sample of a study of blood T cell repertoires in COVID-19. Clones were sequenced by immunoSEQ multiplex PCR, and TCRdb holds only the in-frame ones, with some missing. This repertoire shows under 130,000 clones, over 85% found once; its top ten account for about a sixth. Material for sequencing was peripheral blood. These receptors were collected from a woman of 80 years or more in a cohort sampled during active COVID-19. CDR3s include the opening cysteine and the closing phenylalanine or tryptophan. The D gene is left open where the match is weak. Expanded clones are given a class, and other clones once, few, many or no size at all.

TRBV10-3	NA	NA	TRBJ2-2	TGTGCCATCAGAAGAGAGGACAGAATGTCGAACACCGGGGAGCTGTTTTTT	CAIRREDRMSNTGELFF
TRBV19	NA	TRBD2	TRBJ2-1	TGTGCCAGTAGTTTAAGGGGACTAGGCAATGAGCAGTTCTTC	CASSLRGLGNEQFF
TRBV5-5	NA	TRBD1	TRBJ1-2	TGTGCCAGCAGCTTGTATGGACAGGGGGCGAAGACTGGCTACACCTTC	CASSLYGQGAKTGYTF
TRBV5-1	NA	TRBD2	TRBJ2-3	TGCGCCAGCAGCAATATACCGGGACTAGCGGAGTCAGATACGCAGTATTTT	CASSNIPGLAESDTQYF
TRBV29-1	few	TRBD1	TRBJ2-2	TGCAGCGTATCATTTCCGGGACAGGGAGGCACCGGGGAGCTGTTTTTT	CSVSFPGQGGTGELFF
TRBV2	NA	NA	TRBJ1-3	TGTGCCAGCAAATTCGGACACTCTGGAAACACCATATATTTT	CASKFGHSGNTIYF
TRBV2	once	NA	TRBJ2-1	TGTGCCAGCCAAAGATACCGGGACTTGGGGTTCTTC	CASQRYRDLGFF
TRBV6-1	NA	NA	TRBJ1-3	TGTGCCAGCAGTGAACTTCAGGGCAACGTCGGAAACACCATATATTTT	CASSELQGNVGNTIYF
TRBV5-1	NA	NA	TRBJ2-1	TGCGCCAGCAGCTGGACTCACGAAGGATCCGAGCAGTTCTTC	CASSWTHEGSEQFF
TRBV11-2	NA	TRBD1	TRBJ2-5	TGTGCCAGCAGCCTCCCGGGACAGGGGGCAGAGACCCAGTACTTC	CASSLPGQGAETQYF
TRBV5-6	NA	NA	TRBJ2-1	TGTGCCAGCAGCCCACTCCAGGGATTGGGATACAATGAGCAGTTCTTC	CASSPLQGLGYNEQFF
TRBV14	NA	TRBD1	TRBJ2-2	TGTGCCAGCAGTCACGTTGGGACAGGGAACACCGGGGAGCTGTTTTTT	CASSHVGTGNTGELFF
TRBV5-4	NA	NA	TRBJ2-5	TGTGCCAGCTTCGCCGGGGGATCTGGGGGGACCCAGTACTTC	CASFAGGSGGTQYF
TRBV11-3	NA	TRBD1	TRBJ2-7	TGTGCCAGCAGCTTAGGTACAGGGGGCGGCTACGAGCAGTACTTC	CASSLGTGGGYEQYF
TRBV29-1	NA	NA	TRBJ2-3	TGCAGCGCGCGCCAGGGAACGCAGAGAGATACGCAGTATTTT	CSARQGTQRDTQYF
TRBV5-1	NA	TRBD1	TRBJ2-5	TGCGCCAGCAGCGTGAACGGACAGGGTGAGCAGACCCAGTACTTC	CASSVNGQGEQTQYF
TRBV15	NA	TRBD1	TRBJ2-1	TGTGCCACCAGCTTGTCCGGGACAGGGCCTCATGAGCAGTTCTTC	CATSLSGTGPHEQFF
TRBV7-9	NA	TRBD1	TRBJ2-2	TGTGCCAGCAGCTTCGGACAGGGTAGGACCGGGGAGCTGTTTTTT	CASSFGQGRTGELFF
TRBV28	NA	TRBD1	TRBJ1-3	TGTGCCAGCAGGTTAGGGACAGCCTCTGGAAACACCATATATTTT	CASRLGTASGNTIYF
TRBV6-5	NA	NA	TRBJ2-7	TGTGCCACCTACAAGGGGGTGGGTTCTACCTCCGAGCAGTACTTC	CATYKGVGSTSEQYF
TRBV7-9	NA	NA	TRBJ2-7	TGTGCCAGCAGCCCATTGTACGAGCAGTACTTC	CASSPLYEQYF
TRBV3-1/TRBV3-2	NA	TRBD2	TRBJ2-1	TGTGCCAGCAGTCCAAGCTACGGAGCGGGATCTGCGAATGAGCAGTTCTTC	CASSPSYGAGSANEQFF
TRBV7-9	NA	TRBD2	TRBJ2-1	TGTGCCAGCAGCTTGCTAGCGGCACCTGAGCAGTTCTTC	CASSLLAAPEQFF
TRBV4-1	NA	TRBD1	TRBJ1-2	TGCGCCAGCAGCCAAGATAGGGGCAGGGGGAGCGGCTACACCTTC	CASSQDRGRGSGYTF
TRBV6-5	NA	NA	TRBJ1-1	TGTGCCAGCAGTTATGGGCCCACGGGGACTGAAGCTTTCTTT	CASSYGPTGTEAFF
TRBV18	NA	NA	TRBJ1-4	TGTGCCAGCTCACCGGGGCAGAATGAAAAACTGTTTTTT	CASSPGQNEKLFF
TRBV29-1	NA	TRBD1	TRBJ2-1	TGCAGCGTCGAACAGACAGGGAATGAGCAGTTCTTC	CSVEQTGNEQFF
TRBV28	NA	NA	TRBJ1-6	TGTGCCAGCAGTTTAATGGGCCAATATAATTCACCCCTCCACTTT	CASSLMGQYNSPLHF
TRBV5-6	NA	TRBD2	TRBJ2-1	TGTGCCAGCAGCGCACTAGCGGGAGATCCCTACAATGAGCAGTTCTTC	CASSALAGDPYNEQFF
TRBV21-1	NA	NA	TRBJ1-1	TGTGCCAGCAGCAGAGGTACGGTGGGGAACACTGAAGCTTTCTTT	CASSRGTVGNTEAFF
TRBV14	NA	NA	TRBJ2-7	TGTGCCAGCAGCCAAAACAGCGGCACTGGCGAGCAGTACTTC	CASSQNSGTGEQYF
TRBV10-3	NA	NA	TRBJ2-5	TGTGCCATCAGTACCCAGCAAGAGACCCAGTACTTC	CAISTQQETQYF
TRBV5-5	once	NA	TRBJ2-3	TGTGCCAGCATTCTGACGGGGACTAGCACAGATACGCAGTATTTT	CASILTGTSTDTQYF
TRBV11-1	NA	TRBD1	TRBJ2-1	TGTGCCAGCAGCTTAGCCGGGACAGGGGTCTACAATGAGCAGTTCTTC	CASSLAGTGVYNEQFF
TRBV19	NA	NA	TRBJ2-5	TGTGCCAGTAGTAATCGAGGGTACCAAGAGACCCAGTACTTC	CASSNRGYQETQYF
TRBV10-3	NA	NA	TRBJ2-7	TGTGCCATCAGTGAGTCCCCGGGACAATCCTACGAGCAGTACTTC	CAISESPGQSYEQYF
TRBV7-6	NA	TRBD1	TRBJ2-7	TGTGCCAGCAGCTCCTGGACAGGACGGGACGAGCAGTACTTC	CASSSWTGRDEQYF
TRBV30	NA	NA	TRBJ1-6	TGTGCCTGGAGAAGGACAGACCAGAGCTCCTATAATTCACCCCTCCACTTT	CAWRRTDQSSYNSPLHF
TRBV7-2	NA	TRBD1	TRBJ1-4	TGTGCCAGCAGCTTAAGACAGGGAGCGGAAAAACTGTTTTTT	CASSLRQGAEKLFF
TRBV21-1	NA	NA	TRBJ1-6	TGTGCCAGCAGCAAAGGGTCTGGGACAGGGGGACTCTATAATTCACCCCTCCACTTT	CASSKGSGTGGLYNSPLHF
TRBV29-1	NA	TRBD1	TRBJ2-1	TGCAGCTTTACAAAGACAGGGGGCTATGAGCAGTTCTTC	CSFTKTGGYEQFF
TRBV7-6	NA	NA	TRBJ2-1	TGTGCCAGCAGCCCGGAGACAGGCTCCTACAATGAGCAGTTCTTC	CASSPETGSYNEQFF
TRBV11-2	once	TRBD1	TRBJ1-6	TGTGCCAGCAGCTTAGATCCAGGGGGCTCACCCCTCCACTTT	CASSLDPGGSPLHF
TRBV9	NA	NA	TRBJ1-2	TGTGCCAGCAGCGTAGCCGATCCCAGGGCCTCGGACTATGGCTACACCTTC	CASSVADPRASDYGYTF